Described below is a single T cell receptor (beta chain) sequence and its context. What this receptor recognizes is not known. The input lacks base qualities; no much larger clone sits a single base away. The CDR3 regions of human TCRbeta chains were analyzed by immunosequencing. From the authors' description of their analysis: TCRs in the repertoires were compared against a reference library of SARS-CoV-2-specific TCRs that had been generated with the MIRA antigen-specificity platform. Breadth was defined as the fraction of unique TCRs that were SARS-CoV-2-associated. Depth was defined as the fraction of total T cells that were SARS-CoV-2-associated. Using the MIRA data, every spike-specific TCR was mapped to the spike region that the TCR reacted to and assigned to either a CD4 or a CD8 class. Log10-transformed breadth and depth values were compared by one-way ANOVA with Sidak's multiple comparisons tests. This is the immuneACCESS table as TCRdb keeps it, with only in-frame sequences that have V and J called. A part of the clones is gone; compared with another copy, unresolved V genes explain less than half, and the rest is unexplained. D and trimming come from the DNA, and the V and J calls and clone size come from that table. Present in this sample are around 100,000 clones, approximately 91% of which were seen just once. The ten largest clones take up under 2% of the sample.

The record originates from a study of T cell responses to AZD1222 COVID-19 vaccine (dated by TCRdb to 2020 to 2023). About the study as a whole: Because spike-specific TCR depth and breadth did not differ between the two schedules, AZD1222 recipients who got a second dose at roughly 4 weeks were pooled with those who got a second dose at roughly 12 weeks. TCR sequencing covered 230 or so trial participants: nearly 210 given two doses of AZD1222 and about 26 given two doses of MenACWY control vaccine. Trial participants were enrolled by age into subgroups of 18-55, 56-69 and 70-plus years, and around 150, 29 and 61 TCR-sequenced participants, respectively, were included in these subgroups.

Beyond this particular receptor, the publication reports: In the small 56-69-year group, the increase in depth fell short of significance, most likely because of low power. The whole spike protein was spanned by vaccine-associated CD4 TCRs, and dominant responses were seen in regions 160-218 and 743-854. Epitopes outside the regions mutated in the B.1.351 and B.1.1.7 variants were reportedly recognized by nearly half of the unique spike-specific TCRs. Conclusions about previously exposed vaccinees were limited because only a handful of AZD1222 recipients were SARS-CoV-2 seropositive at baseline. After two AZD1222 doses, spike-specific TCR breadth and depth were significantly higher than at day 0 and than in MenACWY recipients. Most participants were white British and females outnumbered males, and the authors suggested that clonal diversity may have been underestimated. Because no day 14 peak-response samples were available, the repertoires could be characterized only after the peak T cell response.

According to the study, the label for this sample's time point signals: baseline before first vaccination. Vaccinee samples came from UK trials COV001 and COV002, including a single-blind randomized controlled phase 2/3 trial of AZD1222 (ChAdOx1 nCoV-19) in healthy adults. For TCRbeta chain sequencing, PBMC samples were collected from trial participants at day 0 and at day 28 after the second dose. The CDR1 and CDR2 encoded by the germline V gene (reference sequence) are PRHDT and FYEKMQ. From its cysteine to its phenylalanine, the CDR3 spans 16 amino acids. Only the CDR3 part of the read is kept: 48 bases, read in frame from the first base. V is reduced by 5 bases and J by 4 bases, leaving a spacing of 20 bases between them.

The V and J segments used are TRBV13 and TRBJ1-2; 6 matching bases give a weak D call of TRBD1. This receptor was obtained from an adult in good health. The sample consisted of peripheral blood, taken on day 0 of AZD1222 vaccination. In nucleotides, the sequence is TGTGCCAGCAGCGACCAAGGAGGGGGTAAGGTCTATGGCTACACCTTC. Translated, it reads CASSDQGGGKVYGYTF.